This T cell receptor (beta chain) came from a study of T cell clones after liver transplantation. The overall study: TCRbeta sequencing after a pre-transplant mixed lymphocyte reaction identified graft-donor-reactive clones, later tracked in post-transplant blood.

V dropped 8 bases and J dropped 2 bases, with 12 bases sitting between them. The CDR3 spans 13 residues. Germline loops: CDR1 MDHEN, CDR2 SYDVKM. Thawed unstimulated PBMCs were FACS-sorted by CD3, CD4 and CD8 into two populations. TCRdb keeps only in-frame clones here, not all; method: immunoSEQ multiplex PCR. This sample has roughly 72,000 clones; around four fifths occur once, and the top ten carry 2.1%. The clonotype originates from a human patient who received a liver transplant. The graft donor may account for some of the T cells. Source: CD4+ T cells from blood, taken roughly 48 months after liver transplant. The V and J genes are TRBV28 and TRBJ1-2; D may be TRBD1 (5 bases). Written as DNA, the CDR3 is TGTGCCAGCTATGGCCAGGGCAACTATGGCTACACCTTC. As protein: CASYGQGNYGYTF.